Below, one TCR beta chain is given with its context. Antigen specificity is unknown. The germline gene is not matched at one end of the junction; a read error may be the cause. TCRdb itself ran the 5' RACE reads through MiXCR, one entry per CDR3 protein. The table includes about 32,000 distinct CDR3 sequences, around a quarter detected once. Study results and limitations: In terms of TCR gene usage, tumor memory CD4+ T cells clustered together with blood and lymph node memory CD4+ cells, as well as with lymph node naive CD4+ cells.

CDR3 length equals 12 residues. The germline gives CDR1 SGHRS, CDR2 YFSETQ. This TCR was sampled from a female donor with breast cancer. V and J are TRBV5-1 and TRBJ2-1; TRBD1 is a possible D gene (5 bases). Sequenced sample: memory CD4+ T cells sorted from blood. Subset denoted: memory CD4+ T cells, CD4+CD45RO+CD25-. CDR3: CTSSLEGDEQFF. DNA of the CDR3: TGCACCAGCAGCTTGGAAGGGGATGAGCAGTTCTTC.